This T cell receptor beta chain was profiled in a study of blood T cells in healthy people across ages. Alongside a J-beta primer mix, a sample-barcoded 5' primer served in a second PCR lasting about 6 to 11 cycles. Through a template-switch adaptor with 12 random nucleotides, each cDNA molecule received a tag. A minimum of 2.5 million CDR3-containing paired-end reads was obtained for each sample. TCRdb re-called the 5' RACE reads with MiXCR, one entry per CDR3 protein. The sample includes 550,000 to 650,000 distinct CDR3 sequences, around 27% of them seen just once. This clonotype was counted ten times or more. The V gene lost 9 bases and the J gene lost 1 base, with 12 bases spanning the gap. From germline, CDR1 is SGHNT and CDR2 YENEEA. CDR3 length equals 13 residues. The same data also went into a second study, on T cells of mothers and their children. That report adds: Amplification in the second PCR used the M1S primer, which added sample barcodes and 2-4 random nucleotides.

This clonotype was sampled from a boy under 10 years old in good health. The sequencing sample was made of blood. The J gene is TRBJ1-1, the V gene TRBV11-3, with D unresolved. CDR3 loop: CASSLTENTEAFF. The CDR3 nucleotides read TGTGCCAGTTCACTCACAGAGAACACTGAAGCTTTCTTT.